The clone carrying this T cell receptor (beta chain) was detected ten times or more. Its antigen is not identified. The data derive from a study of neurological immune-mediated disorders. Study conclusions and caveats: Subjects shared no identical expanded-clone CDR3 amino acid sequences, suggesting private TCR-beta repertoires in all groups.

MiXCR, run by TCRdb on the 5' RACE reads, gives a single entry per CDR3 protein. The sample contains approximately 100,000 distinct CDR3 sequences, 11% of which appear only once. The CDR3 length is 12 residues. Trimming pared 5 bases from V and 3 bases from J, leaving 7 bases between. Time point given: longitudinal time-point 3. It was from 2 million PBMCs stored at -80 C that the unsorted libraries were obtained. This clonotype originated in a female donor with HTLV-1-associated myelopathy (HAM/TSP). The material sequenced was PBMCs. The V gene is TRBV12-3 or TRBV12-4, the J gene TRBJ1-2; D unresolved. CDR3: CASSPVYYGYTF. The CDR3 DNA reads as TGTGCCAGCAGTCCGGTGTACTATGGCTACACCTTC.